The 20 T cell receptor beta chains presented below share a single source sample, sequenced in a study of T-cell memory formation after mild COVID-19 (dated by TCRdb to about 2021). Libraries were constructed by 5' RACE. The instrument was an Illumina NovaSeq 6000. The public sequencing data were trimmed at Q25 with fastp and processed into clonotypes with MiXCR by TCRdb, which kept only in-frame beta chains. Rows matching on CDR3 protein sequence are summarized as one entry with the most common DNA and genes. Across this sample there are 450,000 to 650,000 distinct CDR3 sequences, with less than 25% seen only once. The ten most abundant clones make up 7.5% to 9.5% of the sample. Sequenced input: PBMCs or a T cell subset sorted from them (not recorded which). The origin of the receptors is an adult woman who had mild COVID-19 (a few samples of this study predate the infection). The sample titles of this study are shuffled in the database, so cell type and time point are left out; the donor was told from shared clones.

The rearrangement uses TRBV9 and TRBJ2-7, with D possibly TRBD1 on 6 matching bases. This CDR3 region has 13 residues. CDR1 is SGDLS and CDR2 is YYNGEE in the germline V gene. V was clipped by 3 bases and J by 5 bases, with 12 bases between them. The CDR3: CASSGYTGNEQYF. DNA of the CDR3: TGTGCCAGCAGCGGTTACACAGGGAACGAGCAGTACTTC. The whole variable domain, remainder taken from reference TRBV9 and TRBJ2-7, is DSGVTQTPKHLITATGQRVTLRCSPRSGDLSVYWYQQSLDQGLQFLIQYYNGEERAKGNILERFSAQQFPDLHSELNLSSLELGDSALYFCASSGYTGNEQYFGPGTRLTVT.

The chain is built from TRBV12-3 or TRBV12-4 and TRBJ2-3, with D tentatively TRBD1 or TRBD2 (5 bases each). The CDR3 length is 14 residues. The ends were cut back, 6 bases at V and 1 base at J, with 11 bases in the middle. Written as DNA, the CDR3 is TGTGCCAGCAGCCGCTTGGGGGGCACAGATACGCAGTATTTT. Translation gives CASSRLGGTDTQYF.

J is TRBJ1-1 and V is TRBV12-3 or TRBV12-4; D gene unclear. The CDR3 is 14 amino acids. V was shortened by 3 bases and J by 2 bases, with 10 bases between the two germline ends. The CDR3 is CASSFEGGNTEAFF. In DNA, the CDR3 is TGTGCCAGCAGTTTCGAGGGTGGTAACACTGAAGCTTTCTTT.

The CDR3 protein is CSASLTRGTYNEQFF. The CDR3 DNA sequence: TGCAGTGCTAGCTTGACTAGGGGGACCTACAATGAGCAGTTCTTC. V usage is TRBV20-1 and J usage is TRBJ2-1, with D perhaps being TRBD1 or TRBD2 (6 bases each). This CDR3 has 15 residues. Looked up from germline, CDR1 is DFQATT and CDR2 is SNEGSKA (reference sequence). With 3 bases removed from V and 2 bases from J, the gap between germline ends came to 14 bases.

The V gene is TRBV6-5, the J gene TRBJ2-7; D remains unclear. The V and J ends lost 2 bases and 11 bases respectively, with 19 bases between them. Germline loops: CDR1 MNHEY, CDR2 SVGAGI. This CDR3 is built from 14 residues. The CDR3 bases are TGTGCCAGCAGTTACGATGGACCGAACCTTATAGAGTACTTC. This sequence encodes CASSYDGPNLIEYF.

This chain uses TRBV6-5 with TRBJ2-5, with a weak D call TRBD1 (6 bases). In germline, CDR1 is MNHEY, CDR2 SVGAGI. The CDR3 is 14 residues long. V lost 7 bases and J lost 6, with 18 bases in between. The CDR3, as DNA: TGTGCCAGCACTTTAGGGGGAGATTTACAGACCCAGTACTTC. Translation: CASTLGGDLQTQYF.

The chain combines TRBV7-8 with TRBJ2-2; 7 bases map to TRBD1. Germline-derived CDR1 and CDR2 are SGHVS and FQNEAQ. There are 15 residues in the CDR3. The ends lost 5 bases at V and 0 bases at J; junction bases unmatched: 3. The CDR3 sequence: CASSPTGSNTGELFF. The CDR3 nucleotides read TGTGCCAGCAGCCCGACAGGGTCGAACACCGGGGAGCTGTTTTTT.

The CDR3 is CASVWGGTDTQYF. The CDR3 DNA is TGTGCCAGCGTCTGGGGGGGCACAGATACGCAGTATTTT. V usage is TRBV7-2 and J usage is TRBJ2-3, with D maybe TRBD2 (6 bases). Germline V lookup: CDR1 SGHTA, CDR2 FQGNSA. V gave up 8 bases and J gave up 1 base, with 10 bases separating them. The CDR3 totals 13 residues.

For the CDR3, the DNA is TGCAGCGTTAAGACGACTAGCGAAAAGTACAATGAGCAGTTCTTC. Protein product: CSVKTTSEKYNEQFF. The chain joins TRBV29-1 to TRBJ2-1, with 8 bases fitting TRBD2. V shed 5 bases and J 4 bases; nucleotides not matched to a gene: 10. The CDR3 is made up of 15 amino acids. The germline CDR1 and CDR2 sequences are SQVTM and ANQGSEA.

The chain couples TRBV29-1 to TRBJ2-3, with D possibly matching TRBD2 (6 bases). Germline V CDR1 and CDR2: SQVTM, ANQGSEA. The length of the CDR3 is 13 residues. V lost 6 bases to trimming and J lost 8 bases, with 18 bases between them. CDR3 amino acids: CSVKFRAGGTQYF. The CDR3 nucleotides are TGCAGCGTAAAATTCCGGGCCGGGGGTACGCAGTATTTT.

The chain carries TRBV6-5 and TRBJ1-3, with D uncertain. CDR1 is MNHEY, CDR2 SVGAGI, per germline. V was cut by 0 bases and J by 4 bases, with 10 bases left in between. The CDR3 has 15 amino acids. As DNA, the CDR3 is TGTGCCAGCAGTTACTCGGGCACGGGCGGAAACACCATATATTTT. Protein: CASSYSGTGGNTIYF.

The CDR3 reads CSVESTGTREAFF. In DNA form, the CDR3 reads TGCAGCGTTGAATCTACAGGGACGCGGGAAGCTTTCTTT. V and J are TRBV29-1 and TRBJ1-1; TRBD1 is a possible D gene (6 bases). Trimming stripped 2 bases from V and 8 bases from J, with 15 bases between. Germline lookup yields CDR1 SQVTM and CDR2 ANQGSEA. This CDR3 comprises 13 residues. The full variable domain, with the rest looked up from reference TRBV29-1 and TRBJ1-1, is SAVISQKPSRDICQRGTSLTIQCQVDSQVTMMFWYRQQPGQSLTLIATANQGSEATYESGFVIDKFPISRPNLTFSTLTVSNMSPEDSSIYLCSVESTGTREAFFGQGTRLTVV.

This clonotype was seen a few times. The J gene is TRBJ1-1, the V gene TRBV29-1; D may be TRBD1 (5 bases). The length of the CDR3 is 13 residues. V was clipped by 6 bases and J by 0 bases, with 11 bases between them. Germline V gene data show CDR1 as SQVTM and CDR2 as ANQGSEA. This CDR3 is CSVGTLMNTEAFF. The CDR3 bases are TGCAGCGTCGGGACGCTAATGAACACTGAAGCTTTCTTT.

CDR3 protein: CASSFFPSEAISGSEYNEQFF. The CDR3 DNA sequence: TGTGCCAGCAGTTTCTTCCCATCCGAGGCAATTAGCGGGAGTGAGTACAATGAGCAGTTCTTC. The V and J genes are TRBV28 and TRBJ2-1; 9 nucleotides align to TRBD2. CDR3 length equals 21 residues. V shed 3 bases, J shed 4 bases, and the junction held 22 bases outside the gene matches. The germline V gene has CDR1 MDHEN and CDR2 SYDVKM.

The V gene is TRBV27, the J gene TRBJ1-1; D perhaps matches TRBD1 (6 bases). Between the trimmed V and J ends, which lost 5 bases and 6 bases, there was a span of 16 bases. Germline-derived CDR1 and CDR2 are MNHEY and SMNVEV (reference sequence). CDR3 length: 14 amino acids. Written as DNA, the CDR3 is TGTGCCAGCAGTCTCACCACAGGGAGGGCTGAAGCTTTCTTT. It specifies CASSLTTGRAEAFF.

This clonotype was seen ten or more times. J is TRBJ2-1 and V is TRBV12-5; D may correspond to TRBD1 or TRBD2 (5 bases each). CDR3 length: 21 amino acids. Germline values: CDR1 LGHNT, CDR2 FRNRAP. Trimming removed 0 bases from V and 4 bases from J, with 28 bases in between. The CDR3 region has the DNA TGTGCTAGTGGTTTGGTACCCTCACTAGACATGGGGGACCACACGTACAATGAGCAGTTCTTC. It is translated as CASGLVPSLDMGDHTYNEQFF.

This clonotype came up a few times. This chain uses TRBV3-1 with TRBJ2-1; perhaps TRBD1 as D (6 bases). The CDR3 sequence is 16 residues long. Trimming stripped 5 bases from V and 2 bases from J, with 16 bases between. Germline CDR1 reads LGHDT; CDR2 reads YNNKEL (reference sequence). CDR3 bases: TGTGCCAGCAGCTGGCGACAGGCGGTACCCTACAATGAGCAGTTCTTC. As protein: CASSWRQAVPYNEQFF.

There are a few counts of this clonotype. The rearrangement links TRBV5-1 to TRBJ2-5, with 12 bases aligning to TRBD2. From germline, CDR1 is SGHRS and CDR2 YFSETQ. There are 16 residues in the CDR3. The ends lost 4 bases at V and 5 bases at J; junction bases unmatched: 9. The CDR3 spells CASSRLAGASGETQYF. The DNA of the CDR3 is TGCGCCAGCAGCCGACTAGCGGGGGCCTCCGGGGAGACCCAGTACTTC.

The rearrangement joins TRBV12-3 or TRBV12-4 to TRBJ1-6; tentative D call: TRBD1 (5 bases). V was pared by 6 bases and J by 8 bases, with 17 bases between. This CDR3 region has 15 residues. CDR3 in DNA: TGTGCCAGCAGCTTCTCGCGGGGCTGGGATTCACCCCTCCACTTT. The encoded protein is CASSFSRGWDSPLHF.

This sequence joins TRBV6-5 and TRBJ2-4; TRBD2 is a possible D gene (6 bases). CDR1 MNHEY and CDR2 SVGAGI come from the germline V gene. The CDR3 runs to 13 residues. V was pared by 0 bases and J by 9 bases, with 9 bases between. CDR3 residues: CASSYSGGAIQYF. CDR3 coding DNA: TGTGCCAGCAGTTACTCGGGGGGAGCCATTCAGTACTTC.